Listed below are T cell receptor beta chains from one sample, sequenced in a study of T cells in Graves' hyperthyroidism and ophthalmopathy. From the multiplex PCR reads, TCRdb called clonotypes with MiXCR, one entry per CDR3 protein. The sample has around 690,000 distinct CDR3 sequences; 17% are singletons. The sequencing input was blood. The receptors shown here come from a middle-aged man with Graves' hyperthyroidism. CDR3s include the opening cysteine and the closing phenylalanine or tryptophan. The order of the fields is J gene, V gene, CDR3 length, CDR3 protein.

J gene: TRBJ2-5; V gene: TRBV10-1; CDR3 length: 14; CDR3 protein: CASSGTGLEETQYF
J gene: TRBJ1-5; V gene: TRBV28; CDR3 length: 14; CDR3 protein: CASTYTQGDQPQHF
J gene: TRBJ1-1; V gene: TRBV3-1; CDR3 length: 15; CDR3 protein: CASSQNSQGDTEAFF
J gene: TRBJ2-3; V gene: TRBV6-1; CDR3 length: 19; CDR3 protein: CASTYFTSGQGGGTDTQYF
J gene: TRBJ2-7; V gene: TRBV20-1; CDR3 length: 14; CDR3 protein: CSARDGQGSSEQYF
J gene: TRBJ2-4; V gene: TRBV28; CDR3 length: 13; CDR3 protein: CASSLIEPFIQYF
J gene: TRBJ2-7; V gene: TRBV7-9; CDR3 length: 16; CDR3 protein: CASSLGRGRQRYEQYF
J gene: TRBJ1-2; V gene: TRBV19; CDR3 length: 15; CDR3 protein: CASKRPAGTNYGYTF
J gene: TRBJ1-2; V gene: TRBV29-1; CDR3 length: 11; CDR3 protein: CSVERDGGYTF
J gene: TRBJ2-2; V gene: TRBV6-1; CDR3 length: 12; CDR3 protein: CASKRGTGELFF
J gene: TRBJ2-1; V gene: TRBV20-1; CDR3 length: 12; CDR3 protein: CSAGDTYNEQFF
J gene: TRBJ2-1; V gene: TRBV20-1; CDR3 length: 16; CDR3 protein: CSATPIQGLGYNEQFF
J gene: TRBJ1-2; V gene: TRBV10-1; CDR3 length: 13; CDR3 protein: CASSDSRTYGYTF
J gene: TRBJ2-5; V gene: TRBV11-2; CDR3 length: 14; CDR3 protein: CASLAGGWQETQYF
J gene: TRBJ1-2; V gene: TRBV19; CDR3 length: 13; CDR3 protein: CASSDRQGGGYTF
J gene: TRBJ1-2; V gene: TRBV10-3; CDR3 length: 13; CDR3 protein: CATETGQNYGYTF